Sequencing of this T cell receptor (beta chain) was carried out in a study of CD8+ T cells in alopecia areata. Whole-study findings and limits: In lesional scalp, particularly from alopecia totalis/universalis, clonality was higher than in normal scalp.

This clone was detected only a few times. What it binds is unknown. RNA was isolated and reverse transcribed to cDNA, the sequencing template. Measured with immunoSEQ multiplex PCR; TCRdb has only the in-frame clones, and not every one. The repertoire has some 170,000 clones, just over 65% of them found once; the top ten carry approximately 10%. V dropped 4 bases and J dropped 2 bases, with 12 bases sitting between them. The CDR3 spans 14 residues. Per the germline V gene, CDR1 is SGHRS and CDR2 is YFSETQ. The origin of this receptor is a human donor with alopecia areata. This rearrangement joins TRBV5-1 to TRBJ1-1; perhaps TRBD1 as D (6 bases). Material: CD8+ T cells sorted from blood, obtained at week 0. In DNA form, the CDR3 reads TGCGCCAGCAGCGTACAGGGATCCAACACTGAAGCTTTCTTT. Amino acids: CASSVQGSNTEAFF.